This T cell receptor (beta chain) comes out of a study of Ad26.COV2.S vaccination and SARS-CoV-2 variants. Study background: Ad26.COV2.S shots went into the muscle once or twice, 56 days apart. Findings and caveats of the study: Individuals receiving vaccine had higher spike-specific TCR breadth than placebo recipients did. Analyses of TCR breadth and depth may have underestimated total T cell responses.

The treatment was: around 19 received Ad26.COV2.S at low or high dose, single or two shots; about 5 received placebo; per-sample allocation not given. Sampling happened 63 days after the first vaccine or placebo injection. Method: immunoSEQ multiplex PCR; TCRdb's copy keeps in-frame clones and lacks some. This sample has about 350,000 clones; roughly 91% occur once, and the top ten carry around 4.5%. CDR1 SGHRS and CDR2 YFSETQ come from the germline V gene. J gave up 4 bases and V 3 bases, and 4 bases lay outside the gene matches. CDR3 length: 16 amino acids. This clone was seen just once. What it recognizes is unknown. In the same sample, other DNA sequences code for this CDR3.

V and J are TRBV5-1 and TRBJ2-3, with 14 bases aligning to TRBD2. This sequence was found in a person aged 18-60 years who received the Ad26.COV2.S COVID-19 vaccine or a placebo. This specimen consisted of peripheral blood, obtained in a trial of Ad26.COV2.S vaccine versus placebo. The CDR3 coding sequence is TGCGCCAGCAGCTCGGGACTAGCGGGAGTTTCAGATACGCAGTATTTT. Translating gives CASSSGLAGVSDTQYF.